This is a list of T cell receptor beta chains from one sample in a study of blood T cell repertoires in COVID-19. This table comes from immunoSEQ multiplex PCR, and its TCRdb copy is limited to in-frame clones, with some not included. The repertoire includes 200,000 to 250,000 clones, roughly 88% of them detected once, and more than 9% sits in the top ten. The sequenced sample consisted of peripheral blood. The origin of the receptors is a middle-aged man with active or convalescent COVID-19. CDR3s include the opening cysteine and the closing phenylalanine or tryptophan. The D gene is left open where the match is weak.

d_call,j_call,v_call,cdr3_aa
.,TRBJ1-5,TRBV4-1,CASSQDLGGWPQHF
TRBD2,TRBJ2-1,TRBV6-6,CASKAGVSSYNEQFF
TRBD1,TRBJ1-6,TRBV18,CASSPDRAGTSPLHF
.,TRBJ1-1,TRBV3-1/TRBV3-2,CASSSWTAVNTEAFF
TRBD2,TRBJ2-7,TRBV7-2,CASSFGTSGTYEQYF
.,TRBJ1-6,TRBV7-2,CASSPIGVGNSPLHF
TRBD1,TRBJ1-6,TRBV6-5,CASVGAGGFSPLHF
.,TRBJ1-1,TRBV11-1,CASSFQGPTEAFF
.,TRBJ1-2,TRBV7-2,CASSTTGWNYGYTF
TRBD2,TRBJ2-3,TRBV5-1,CASSYGLAGGTDTQYF
.,TRBJ2-7,TRBV5-1,CASSLVQGDEQYF
TRBD2,TRBJ2-5,TRBV2,CASLGMGLAYQETQYF
.,TRBJ1-5,TRBV2,CASSERTGSNQPQHF
TRBD1,TRBJ1-1,TRBV5-1,CASSLEPQGGTEAFF
.,TRBJ2-7,TRBV5-4,CASSLGGASGTAYEQYF
.,TRBJ1-2,TRBV5-6,CASSLVTAGGYTF
TRBD1,TRBJ2-3,TRBV11-2,CASRPNRGRITDTQYF
.,TRBJ2-2,TRBV11-2,CASSSWYSNTGELFF
.,TRBJ1-3,TRBV28,CASSPWGGSSGNTIYF
.,TRBJ1-1,TRBV2,CASSEGGRVNTEAFF
.,TRBJ1-1,TRBV7-8,CASSLARTRDKAFF
.,TRBJ1-3,TRBV28,CASSTRQVTGNTIYF
.,TRBJ2-2,TRBV4-3,CASSQAGGGTGELFF
TRBD1,TRBJ1-6,TRBV4-2,CASSPDRVLPLHF
TRBD2,TRBJ2-3,TRBV11-2,CASSLRAGEADTQYF
TRBD2,TRBJ2-1,TRBV10-3,CAISETSGGYNEQFF
.,TRBJ1-1,TRBV19,CASSSTGFTEAFF
.,TRBJ1-5,TRBV6-2/TRBV6-3,CASSPVGNQPQHF
TRBD1,TRBJ1-6,TRBV28,CASSLWGRGRNSPLHF
.,TRBJ2-1,TRBV15,CATSSQLEYNEQFF
.,TRBJ2-3,TRBV24-1,CATSGGRLDTQYF
TRBD1,TRBJ1-5,TRBV28,CASSFVRDRGAQPQHF
.,TRBJ1-5,TRBV19,CASSIDAGWPQHF
TRBD1,TRBJ1-2,TRBV6-6,CASSYQDRGLGYTF
TRBD2,TRBJ2-3,TRBV6-6,CASRGPGLATDTQYF
.,TRBJ1-3,TRBV19,CASSITYSGNTIYF
.,TRBJ2-2,TRBV9,CASSVAPNTGELFF
TRBD1,TRBJ1-1,TRBV4-1,CASSQAGGMNTEAFF
.,TRBJ1-1,TRBV2,CASSVGSEAFF
.,TRBJ1-1,TRBV19,CASSRQILVNTEAFF
.,TRBJ2-3,TRBV29-1,CSVVLLRNPSDTQYF
TRBD1,TRBJ1-2,TRBV9,CASRRDSQDGYTF
TRBD1,TRBJ2-2,TRBV19,CASSWQGATGELFF
TRBD2,TRBJ2-7,TRBV5-1,CASSLGVAGAIHEQYF
TRBD1,TRBJ2-3,TRBV7-9,CASSLDADRGLWDTQYF